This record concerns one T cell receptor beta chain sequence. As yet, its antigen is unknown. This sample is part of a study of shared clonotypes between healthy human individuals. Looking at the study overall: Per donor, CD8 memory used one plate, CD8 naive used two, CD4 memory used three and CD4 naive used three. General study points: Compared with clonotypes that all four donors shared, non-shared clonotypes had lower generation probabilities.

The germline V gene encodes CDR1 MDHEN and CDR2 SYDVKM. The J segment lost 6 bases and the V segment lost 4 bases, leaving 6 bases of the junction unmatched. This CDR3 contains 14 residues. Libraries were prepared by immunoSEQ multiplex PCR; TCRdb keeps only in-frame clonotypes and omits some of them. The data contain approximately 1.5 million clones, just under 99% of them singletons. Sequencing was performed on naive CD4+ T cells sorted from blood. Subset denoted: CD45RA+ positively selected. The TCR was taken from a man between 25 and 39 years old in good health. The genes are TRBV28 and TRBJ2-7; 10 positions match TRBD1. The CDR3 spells CASSWGTGVGEQYF. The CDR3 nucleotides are TGTGCCAGCAGTTGGGGGACAGGGGTAGGCGAGCAGTACTTC.